Below, one TCR beta chain is given with its context. Its antigen is not known. This entry comes from a study of CD8+CD57+ T cells in acquired aplastic anemia. Study context: CD4+ and CD8+ cells, once sorted, gave DNA averaging around 3.4 ug.

V shed 1 base and J shed 5 bases, with 11 bases lying between them. The CDR3 extends over 14 amino acids. The germline V gene has CDR1 SEHNR and CDR2 FQNEAQ (reference sequence). TCR beta VDJ and CDR3 profiles were obtained from a genomic DNA template. A single record per CDR3 protein comes from TCRdb applying MiXCR to the reads. In the table there are 150,000 to 200,000 distinct CDR3 sequences, 50% to 75% of which are singletons. The study's findings and limits: Patients and controls shared 25 to 35 CD8+ CDR3 sequences, highly expressed in patients. Between the patient and control groups, CD8+ Simpson's diversity did not differ significantly.

The chain links TRBV7-9 to TRBJ2-5, with D hard to call. The material sequenced was sorted CD4+, CD8+, or CD8+CD57+ T cells (not recorded which) from PBMCs. This receptor was identified in a human donor with severe aplastic anemia or a healthy control (not recorded which). The CDR3 DNA reads as TGTGCCAGCAGCTTAGGACTTCCCCCGGAGACCCAGTACTTC. The encoded protein is CASSLGLPPETQYF.